The TCR beta chain under discussion was sequenced for a study of T and B cells in COVID-19 patients. This clonotype was found many times. What it binds is not known. Each TRB amplification used roughly 240-550 ng of genomic DNA from blood. TRB rearrangements were amplified by multiplex PCR with BIOMED2 TRB-A/B primers. One entry per CDR3 protein results from TCRdb running MiXCR on the multiplex PCR reads. The sample lists approximately 16,000 distinct CDR3 sequences, approximately 26% occurring once. Findings and caveats of the study: CD4+, regulatory T cell, CD8+ and sorted SARS-CoV-2-responsive or tetramer+ T cells were not yet sequenced. Early severe-case samples and blood from mildly ill patients during symptoms were in short supply. Active COVID-19 showed highly clonal TRB repertoires; recovery showed diversity and richness above healthy donors. Patients with COVID-19 reportedly showed strongly skewed T cell receptor beta variable and joining gene usage.

The TCR comes from a human donor who had recovered from COVID-19. Material for sequencing was blood.

The DNA for the CDR3 is TGTGCCAGCAGCCCCCGGATCCGTACGGCTGAAAAACTGTTTTTT. This gives the protein CASSPRIRTAEKLFF. J is TRBJ1-4 and V is TRBV13, with unresolved D. V lost 5 bases, J lost 7 bases, and 17 bases lay in between. The CDR3 spans 15 residues. CDR1 and CDR2 from the germline V gene are PRHDT and FYEKMQ (reference sequence). Using reference TRBV13 and TRBJ1-4 for the parts outside the CDR3, the full variable domain is AAGVIQSPRHLIKEKRETATLKCYPIPRHDTVYWYQQGPGQDPQFLISFYEKMQSDKGSIPDRFSAQQFSDYHSELNMSSLELGDSALYFCASSPRIRTAEKLFFGSGTQLSVL.